Below are 27 T cell receptor beta chains sequenced from a single sample in a study of cytomegalovirus exposure and HLA in healthy donors. With 60 Vbeta and 13 Jbeta primers, the PCR was carried out. The protocol was immunoSEQ multiplex PCR, while the TCRdb copy is restricted to in-frame clones and leaves out a portion. The data hold 65,000 to 90,000 clones, with 60% to 75% observed a single time. Material for sequencing was PBMCs. Receptors originate from a woman in her thirties or forties in good health and CMV-seropositive.

The CDR3: CASRPTGPYGYTF. The CDR3 bases are TGTGCCAGCAGACCAACAGGGCCCTATGGCTACACCTTC. V is TRBV5-4 and J is TRBJ1-2; D is possibly TRBD1 (6 bases). CDR3 length: 13 residues. Germline V CDR1 and CDR2: SGHNT, YYREEE (reference sequence). V lost 5 bases and J 4 bases, leaving 12 bases between the germline ends.

The rearrangement links TRBV29-1 to TRBJ2-3, with a tentative D call TRBD1 (5 bases). This CDR3 is 14 amino acids long. CDR1 and CDR2 from the germline V gene are SQVTM and ANQGSEA. V dropped 4 bases and J dropped 4 bases, with 15 bases sitting between them. CDR3 amino acids: CSVVLQGTADTQYF. CDR3 nucleotides: TGCAGCGTTGTCCTCCAGGGAACCGCAGATACGCAGTATTTT.

A remark on this clone: Its ends do not fully match the called genes, so a read error is possible. This sequence joins TRBV7-7 and TRBJ2-7; 10 bases are shared with TRBD1. In germline, CDR1 is SSHAT, CDR2 FNYEAQ (reference sequence). The CDR3 has 13 amino acids. This CDR3 reads CASSLGQGFEQYF. In nucleotides, the CDR3 is TGTGCTAGCAGCCTGGGACAGGGGTTCGAGCAGTACTTC.

V is TRBV27 and J is TRBJ2-7; 7 nucleotides line up with TRBD1. Per the germline V gene, CDR1 is MNHEY and CDR2 is SMNVEV (reference sequence). V dropped 5 bases and J dropped 4; count of bases not matched to a gene: 8. The CDR3 is made up of 14 amino acids. The chain's CDR3 is CASSMGTEVYEQYF. The CDR3 coding sequence is TGTGCCAGCAGTATGGGGACAGAAGTTTACGAGCAGTACTTC.

This clone was seen a handful of times. The J gene is TRBJ2-1, the V gene TRBV10-3, with 9 positions matching TRBD1. The V gene's germline CDR1 is ENHRY and CDR2 SYGVKD. Trimming removed 6 bases from V and 5 bases from J; junction bases left unmatched: 11. The CDR3 totals 16 residues. DNA for the CDR3: TGTGCCATCAGCATGAATGTCGGACAGGGGAACAATGAGCAGTTCTTC. This translates into CAISMNVGQGNNEQFF.

The sample holds a few counts of this clone. The chain couples TRBV5-4 to TRBJ1-5, with D possibly TRBD1 on 5 matching bases. V lost 4 bases to trimming and J lost 5 bases, with 16 bases between them. Germline CDR1 and CDR2: SGHNT and YYREEE (reference sequence). The CDR3 covers 15 residues. CDR3 residues: CASSLGGGEHQPQHF. The CDR3 bases are TGTGCCAGCAGCCTCGGGGGGGGAGAGCATCAGCCCCAGCATTTT.

The rearrangement links TRBV4-2 to TRBJ2-7, with 12 bases identical to TRBD2. The CDR3 consists of 16 residues. From germline, CDR1 is LGHNA and CDR2 YNFKEQ. Losses at the gene ends were 3 bases for V and 5 bases for J; bases not matched to a gene: 8. The CDR3 coding sequence is TGTGCCAGCAGCCAGTGGCTAGCGGGGGGGTTTCACGAGCAGTACTTC. This sequence encodes CASSQWLAGGFHEQYF.

The chain couples TRBV7-2 to TRBJ2-3, with 12 bases aligning to TRBD2. The V gene end was trimmed by 3 bases and the J gene end by 8 bases; junction bases not matched to a gene: 3. CDR1 is SGHTA and CDR2 is FQGNSA in the germline V gene. CDR3 length: 14 amino acids. CDR3: CASSLEGLAGTQYF. CDR3 nucleotide sequence: TGTGCCAGCAGCTTGGAGGGACTAGCGGGTACGCAGTATTTT.

This clone turned up a few times. V usage is TRBV7-2 and J usage is TRBJ2-5; the match to TRBD1 covers 7 bases. This CDR3 spans 13 amino acids. V was pared by 5 bases and J by 5 bases, with 5 bases of the junction left unmatched. Germline loops: CDR1 SGHTA, CDR2 FQGNSA. CDR3 sequence: CASSPGGLETQYF. For the CDR3, the DNA is TGTGCCAGCAGCCCAGGGGGTTTGGAGACCCAGTACTTC.

A few counts support this clone. V gene TRBV29-1 combines with J gene TRBJ1-1; 8 positions agree with TRBD1. Trimming cost V 4 bases and J 7 bases; bases outside gene matches: 14. This CDR3 has 15 residues. CDR1 is SQVTM and CDR2 is ANQGSEA in the germline V gene. Written as DNA, the CDR3 is TGCAGCGTTGGACAGGGGATCGGGGGACTTCATGAAGCTTTCTTT. Its protein is CSVGQGIGGLHEAFF.

This clone was seen only once. The V gene is TRBV27, the J gene TRBJ2-7; unclear D gene. Germline V lookup: CDR1 MNHEY, CDR2 SMNVEV (reference sequence). The CDR3 is 13 residues long. V lost 5 bases, J lost 3 bases, and 11 bases lay in between. The CDR3 DNA reads TGTGCCAGCAGTAAGACAAGTGACTACGAGCAGTACTTC. It codes for CASSKTSDYEQYF.

The rearrangement joins TRBV7-3 to TRBJ1-6; 9 bases line up with TRBD1. CDR1 and CDR2 (germline): SGHTA, FQGTGA. This CDR3 region has 15 residues. J gave up 5 bases and V 4 bases, and 3 bases lay outside the gene matches. The CDR3 DNA is TGTGCCAGCAGCTCGACAGGGGGTAATAATTCACCCCTCCACTTT. Translating it yields CASSSTGGNNSPLHF.

The rearrangement joins TRBV6-5 to TRBJ1-2; 7 nucleotides agree with TRBD1. Trimming took 4 bases from V and 4 from J; bases not matched to a gene: 6. There are 14 residues in the CDR3. In germline, CDR1 is MNHEY, CDR2 SVGAGI. The CDR3 DNA sequence: TGTGCCAGCAGTTCCGGGACAGCAATCTATGGCTACACCTTC. Translating gives CASSSGTAIYGYTF.

There are a few counts of this clone. V and J are TRBV28 and TRBJ1-5; D is perhaps TRBD1 (5 bases). Trimming cost V 6 bases and J 6 bases, with 21 bases left between them. The germline V gene encodes CDR1 MDHEN and CDR2 SYDVKM. CDR3 length: 16 residues. CDR3 loop: CASSTRLGGLFQPQHF. CDR3 in DNA: TGTGCCAGCAGCACGCGCCTGGGGGGATTGTTTCAGCCCCAGCATTTT.

The chain is built from TRBV28 and TRBJ1-5; no clear D. CDR1 and CDR2 from the germline V gene are MDHEN and SYDVKM. CDR3 length: 15 amino acids. V dropped 5 bases and J dropped 6 bases, with 17 bases sitting between them. For the CDR3, the DNA is TGTGCCAGCAGTGTAGCCGGGAGTGGCTTTCAGCCCCAGCATTTT. Its protein product is CASSVAGSGFQPQHF.

Regarding this clone: A junction boundary mismatches the germline segment, possibly from a read error. This chain uses TRBV6-5 with TRBJ1-4; 11 bases agree with TRBD1. The CDR3 runs 13 residues. Germline values: CDR1 MNHEY, CDR2 SVGAGI. For the CDR3, the DNA is TGTGCCTGCAGGACAGGGGGCAGTGAAAAACTGCTTTTT. This sequence encodes CACRTGGSEKLLF.

The J gene is TRBJ2-7, the V gene TRBV11-2; 10 nucleotides line up with TRBD1. V was clipped by 2 bases and J by 6 bases; unmatched bases: 7. Germline V CDR1 and CDR2: SGHAT, FQNNGV. This CDR3 is built from 15 residues. CDR3 region: CASSLLGQGGFEQYF. The DNA of the CDR3 is TGTGCCAGCAGCTTATTAGGACAGGGGGGGTTCGAGCAGTACTTC.

J is TRBJ1-1 and V is TRBV14; 10 bases fit TRBD1. Germline trimming cut 6 bases from V and 4 bases from J; bases unmatched to any gene: 5. This CDR3 has 14 residues. The germline gives CDR1 SGHDN, CDR2 FVKESK. The DNA of the CDR3 is TGTGCCAGCAGGCGACAGGGGGCGGGCACTGAAGCTTTCTTT. This sequence encodes CASRRQGAGTEAFF.

The J gene is TRBJ1-5, the V gene TRBV6-6; TRBD1 might be the D (5 bases). Trimming left V 5 bases short and J 7 bases short, with 15 bases between. The CDR3 length is 14 residues. The germline V gene encodes CDR1 MNHNY and CDR2 SVGAGI (reference sequence). CDR3 DNA: TGTGCCAGCAGTCCTTCAGGGCGGGGGCAGCCCCAGCATTTT. Translated, it gives CASSPSGRGQPQHF.

V usage is TRBV15 and J usage is TRBJ2-5; D is undetermined. The CDR3 covers 13 residues. Trimming took off 1 base at V and 2 bases at J, with 5 bases between the two ends. From germline, CDR1 is LNHNV and CDR2 YYDKDF (reference sequence). DNA of the CDR3: TGTGCCACCAGCAGAGCAATTCAAGAGACCCAGTACTTC. Its translation is CATSRAIQETQYF.

The gene calls are TRBV18 and TRBJ2-5, with 11 bases identical to TRBD2. Germline CDR1 and CDR2: KGHSH and LQKENI. The J segment lost 3 bases and the V segment lost 3 bases, leaving 9 bases of the junction unmatched. The CDR3 is 17 amino acids. CDR3: CASSPQVSTSGKETQYF. For the CDR3, the DNA is TGTGCCAGCTCACCGCAAGTCTCGACTAGCGGGAAAGAGACCCAGTACTTC.

The J gene is TRBJ2-5, the V gene TRBV2, with a weak D call TRBD1 (6 bases). The J call may be in error: the DNA end matches TRBJ2-7 better. CDR3 size: 15 residues. The germline gives CDR1 SNHLY, CDR2 FYNNEI. In nucleotides, the CDR3 is TGTGCCAGCAGCACTCAGGGGAAGCCCTCCTACGAGCAGTACTTC. It translates to CASSTQGKPSYEQYF.

This clone was seen only a few times. The gene calls are TRBV2 and TRBJ1-1; D might be TRBD1 (6 bases). The CDR3 covers 13 residues. V dropped 5 bases and J dropped 6 bases, with 13 bases sitting between them. The V gene's germline CDR1 is SNHLY and CDR2 FYNNEI. The CDR3 DNA sequence: TGTGCCAGCAGTAGAGACAGGATCTCTGAAGCTTTCTTT. It translates to CASSRDRISEAFF.

This clone was seen once. The rearrangement links TRBV12-5 to TRBJ1-1, with a tentative D call TRBD1 (5 bases). V was pared by 3 bases and J by 3 bases, with 8 bases between. Germline V gene data show CDR1 as LGHNT and CDR2 as FRNRAP. CDR3 length: 13 amino acids. As DNA, the CDR3 is TGTGCTAGTGGTTTCTGGGGGGACACTGAAGCTTTCTTT. Translating it yields CASGFWGDTEAFF.

This clone was seen only a few times. CDR3 DNA: TGTGCCAGCAGTTTACATAGCTCTTCGAACACTGAAGCTTTCTTT. It codes for CASSLHSSSNTEAFF. V gene TRBV28 combines with J gene TRBJ1-1; D is unresolved. CDR3 length: 15 residues. V lost 2 bases to trimming and J lost 1 base, with 11 bases between them. CDR1 is MDHEN and CDR2 is SYDVKM in the germline V gene.

This clone was counted only a few times. The rearrangement uses TRBV6-7 and TRBJ2-5, with D uncertain. TRBV6-7 is reported as an ORF; its role is uncertain. The CDR3 runs 15 residues. V gave up 7 bases and J gave up 1 base, with 16 bases separating them. The CDR3 coding sequence is TGTGCCAGCACGCCGCGTGGGCCGGTCCAAGAGACCCAGTACTTC. This translates into CASTPRGPVQETQYF.

V and J are TRBV11-2 and TRBJ2-1, with TRBD2 as a possible D gene (5 bases). V dropped 5 bases and J dropped 2 bases, with 19 bases sitting between them. CDR1 is SGHAT and CDR2 is FQNNGV in the germline V gene. This CDR3 has 17 amino acids. The CDR3 DNA sequence: TGTGCCAGCAGCACCAAAGACCGGGGAATAGCCTACAATGAGCAGTTCTTC. It translates to CASSTKDRGIAYNEQFF.